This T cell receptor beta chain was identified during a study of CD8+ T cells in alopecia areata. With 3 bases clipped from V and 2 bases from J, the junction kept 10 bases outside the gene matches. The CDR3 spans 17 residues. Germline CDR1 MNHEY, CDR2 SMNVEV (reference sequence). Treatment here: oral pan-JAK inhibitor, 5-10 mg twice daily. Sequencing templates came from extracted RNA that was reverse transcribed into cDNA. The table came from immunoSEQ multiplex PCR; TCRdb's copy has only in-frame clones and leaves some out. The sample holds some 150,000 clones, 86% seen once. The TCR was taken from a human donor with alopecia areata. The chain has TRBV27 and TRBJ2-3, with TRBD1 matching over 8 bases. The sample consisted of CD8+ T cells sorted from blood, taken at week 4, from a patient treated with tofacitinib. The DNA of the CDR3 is TGTGCCAGCAGTTTTTATCAGGGGGCACGACCCACAGATACGCAGTATTTT. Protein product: CASSFYQGARPTDTQYF.